This T cell receptor beta chain stems from a study of T cells in Graves' hyperthyroidism and ophthalmopathy. With 5 bases clipped from V and 5 bases from J, the junction kept 13 bases outside the gene matches. Looked up from germline, CDR1 is SGHRS and CDR2 is YFSETQ. The CDR3 totals 16 residues. With a duration under 2 months, the hyperthyroidism was newly diagnosed in patients aged 18 to 65. This clonotype was counted only a few times. Its antigen is undetermined. Regarding the study as a whole: Most clonotypes expanded in thyroid above 0.001 were likewise present in blood. A model of 13 V-J features distinguished ophthalmopathy from stable hyperthyroidism.

Using RNA transcripts as the source, TCR beta CDR3 regions were amplified. Initially, a first-round RT-PCR of the TCR CDR3 employed the HTBI primer set. A single record per CDR3 protein comes from TCRdb applying MiXCR to the multiplex PCR reads. The data hold some 400,000 distinct CDR3 sequences, with under 20% observed a single time. This sequence joins TRBV5-1 and TRBJ2-5; 9 bases fit TRBD1. Sequenced input: blood. The sequence derives from a woman under 30 with Graves' hyperthyroidism. The CDR3 is CASSQLQGALSETQYF. The CDR3 region has the DNA TGCGCCAGCAGTCAGCTACAGGGGGCCCTGTCGGAGACCCAGTACTTC.